The clone carrying this T cell receptor (beta chain) was counted between two and nine times. The repertoire was sequenced with immunoSEQ multiplex PCR; TCRdb's copy has only in-frame clones and lacks some. Seen here are 400,000 to 550,000 clones, around nine tenths observed once, and the top ten hold over 4%. The data belong to a study of blood T cell repertoires in COVID-19. The sequence derives from a woman aged 25 to 45 with acute or convalescent COVID-19. The source material was peripheral blood.

CDR3 in amino acids: CASSPQGWRNTIYF. CDR3 bases: TGTGCCAGCTCACCCCAGGGATGGAGAAACACCATATATTTT. The chain couples TRBV18 to TRBJ1-3; weak D call: TRBD1 (5 bases). Germline CDR1 KGHSH, CDR2 LQKENI. V lost 3 bases, J lost 5 bases, and 11 bases lay in between. This CDR3 is built from 14 residues.